This T cell receptor (beta chain) was captured in a study of Ad26.COV2.S vaccination and SARS-CoV-2 variants. Turning to the study itself: Recipients of Ad26.COV2.S got it intramuscularly, once or twice 56 days apart.

TCRdb keeps only in-frame clones here, not all; method: immunoSEQ multiplex PCR. The sample carries 200,000 to 300,000 clones, over 75% recorded once. With respect to this clone: The antigen remains unidentified.

Treatment here: some 19 received Ad26.COV2.S at low or high dose, single or two shots; roughly five received placebo; per-sample allocation not given. Day 63 following the first vaccine or placebo injection was when the samples were taken. Germline V gives CDR1 MNHEY, CDR2 SVGAGI. V shed 5 bases and J shed 5 bases, with 9 bases lying between them. This CDR3 contains 12 residues. Study-wide points: Substantial response breadth was reportedly seen for spike-specific CD8+ and CD4+ T cells after vaccination.

The specimen was peripheral blood, collected in a trial of Ad26.COV2.S vaccine versus placebo. The sequence was obtained from a person aged 18-60 years who received the Ad26.COV2.S COVID-19 vaccine or a placebo. The rearrangement joins TRBV6-5 to TRBJ2-5, with D uncertain. CDR3 sequence reads: CASSTPGETQYF. In DNA form, the CDR3 reads TGTGCCAGCAGTACCCCCGGGGAGACCCAGTACTTC.